These T cell receptor beta chains were read from a single sample in a study of blood T cell repertoires in COVID-19. Generated by immunoSEQ multiplex PCR, the TCRdb table keeps only in-frame clones and is missing some. The sample includes a few hundred thousand clones, 88% of them seen just once. Input material: peripheral blood. The receptors were sampled from a man aged 55 to 70 who had recovered from COVID-19. Both conserved end residues are part of each CDR3. Each record gives: V gene, clone size, J gene, D gene, CDR3 DNA, CDR3 protein. A D gene is named only where the DNA matches it firmly. Some rows mark clone size as missing; the rest say once, few, many or name a class of expanded clone.

v_gene: TRBV19
abundance: NA
j_gene: TRBJ2-2
d_gene: TRBD2
CDR3nt: TGTGCCAGTAGTATTTCTAGCGGGGGAAACACCGGGGAGCTGTTTTTT
CDR3aa: CASSISSGGNTGELFF

v_gene: TRBV5-1
abundance: NA
j_gene: TRBJ1-4
d_gene: TRBD1
CDR3nt: TGCGCCAGCAGCCCCGACAGGGGCCATCATGAAAAACTGTTTTTT
CDR3aa: CASSPDRGHHEKLFF

v_gene: TRBV2
abundance: NA
j_gene: TRBJ1-6
d_gene: TRBD1
CDR3nt: TGTGCCAGCAGCCGGGACAGGGATATTGCACCCCTCCACTTT
CDR3aa: CASSRDRDIAPLHF

v_gene: TRBV9
abundance: once
j_gene: TRBJ2-3
d_gene: NA
CDR3nt: TGTGCCAGCAGCGCTTTGTCTGGGCGGGATTTGGTACGTTTCAATACGCAGTATTTT
CDR3aa: CASSALSGRDLVRFNTQYF

v_gene: TRBV3-1/TRBV3-2
abundance: NA
j_gene: TRBJ1-3
d_gene: NA
CDR3nt: TGTGCCAGCAGCCAAGAAAACAGACACAACACCATATATTTT
CDR3aa: CASSQENRHNTIYF

v_gene: TRBV6-2/TRBV6-3
abundance: NA
j_gene: TRBJ2-5
d_gene: TRBD2
CDR3nt: TGTGCCAGCAGTCCCCCCGGGACTAGCGGGGGGGCCTGGCGCCAAGAGACCCAGTACTTC
CDR3aa: CASSPPGTSGGAWRQETQYF

v_gene: TRBV7-3
abundance: NA
j_gene: TRBJ2-6
d_gene: NA
CDR3nt: TGTGCCAGCAGCTTAGGGGGCCCCAGCTCTGGGGCCAACGTCCTGACTTTC
CDR3aa: CASSLGGPSSGANVLTF

v_gene: TRBV19
abundance: few
j_gene: TRBJ1-6
d_gene: NA
CDR3nt: TGTGCCAGTTCGCAGATCGGGAGGCTCTCCTATAATTCACCCCTCCACTTT
CDR3aa: CASSQIGRLSYNSPLHF

v_gene: TRBV18
abundance: NA
j_gene: TRBJ2-1
d_gene: NA
CDR3nt: TGTGCCAGCTCACCGCGAAGTAGAAACAATGAGCAGTTCTTC
CDR3aa: CASSPRSRNNEQFF

v_gene: TRBV3-1/TRBV3-2
abundance: NA
j_gene: TRBJ2-3
d_gene: TRBD2
CDR3nt: TGTGCCAGCAGCCAAGTGGTGCCTAGCGGGGGGCGCCCGGCTACGCAGTATTTT
CDR3aa: CASSQVVPSGGRPATQYF

v_gene: TRBV2
abundance: NA
j_gene: TRBJ2-7
d_gene: TRBD1
CDR3nt: TGTGCCAGCAGTGAAGCCCCCTTAGGGACAGGGGTATACGAGCAGTACTTC
CDR3aa: CASSEAPLGTGVYEQYF

v_gene: TRBV5-6
abundance: NA
j_gene: TRBJ1-2
d_gene: NA
CDR3nt: TGTGCCAGCACTCAAGGAGACAGAGCTTATGGCTACACCTTC
CDR3aa: CASTQGDRAYGYTF

v_gene: TRBV27
abundance: once
j_gene: TRBJ1-2
d_gene: NA
CDR3nt: TGTGCCTCCAGCGCGGGATATGGCTACACCTTC
CDR3aa: CASSAGYGYTF

v_gene: TRBV15
abundance: NA
j_gene: TRBJ2-2
d_gene: TRBD1
CDR3nt: TGTGCCACCAGCAGAGATTTAACAGGGGTCACCGGGGAGCTGTTTTTT
CDR3aa: CATSRDLTGVTGELFF

v_gene: TRBV5-1
abundance: NA
j_gene: TRBJ1-3
d_gene: NA
CDR3nt: TGCGCCAGCAGCTTGTATTTAGGAAACACCATATATTTT
CDR3aa: CASSLYLGNTIYF

v_gene: TRBV19
abundance: NA
j_gene: TRBJ1-2
d_gene: NA
CDR3nt: TGTGCCAGTAGGTTACGGGACAAGGGCTATGGCTACACCTTC
CDR3aa: CASRLRDKGYGYTF

v_gene: TRBV6-6
abundance: NA
j_gene: TRBJ1-6
d_gene: NA
CDR3nt: TGTGCCAGCAGTACCCATGGAGTAGAAAATTCACCCCTCCACTTT
CDR3aa: CASSTHGVENSPLHF

v_gene: TRBV27
abundance: NA
j_gene: TRBJ1-1
d_gene: TRBD1
CDR3nt: TGTGCCAGCAGTTCCCCGGGACAGTTATACACTGAAGCTTTCTTT
CDR3aa: CASSSPGQLYTEAFF

v_gene: TRBV2
abundance: NA
j_gene: TRBJ2-7
d_gene: TRBD1
CDR3nt: TGTGCCAGCAGCGAAGATCCGGGACAGGGTTTCTCCTACGAGCAGTACTTC
CDR3aa: CASSEDPGQGFSYEQYF

v_gene: TRBV5-8
abundance: NA
j_gene: TRBJ1-2
d_gene: TRBD1
CDR3nt: TGTGCCAGCAGCTACACAGGGGTCGGCTACACCTTC
CDR3aa: CASSYTGVGYTF

v_gene: TRBV30
abundance: NA
j_gene: TRBJ2-7
d_gene: TRBD2
CDR3nt: TGTGCCTGGAGTGTATCCTATTCCCTGAGGGCGGGGGTTAGAATCGACGAGCAGTACTTC
CDR3aa: CAWSVSYSLRAGVRIDEQYF

v_gene: TRBV27
abundance: NA
j_gene: TRBJ2-7
d_gene: NA
CDR3nt: TGTGCCAGCAGTTTTAATCGCGAGCAGTACTTC
CDR3aa: CASSFNREQYF

v_gene: TRBV28
abundance: NA
j_gene: TRBJ2-3
d_gene: NA
CDR3nt: TGTGCCAGCAGTTTGTTAAGGGGGGGAAGCACAGATACGCAGTATTTT
CDR3aa: CASSLLRGGSTDTQYF

v_gene: TRBV9
abundance: NA
j_gene: TRBJ1-3
d_gene: NA
CDR3nt: TGTGCCAGCAGCGTAGGCTGGGGGGGCTCTGGAAACACCATATATTTT
CDR3aa: CASSVGWGGSGNTIYF

v_gene: TRBV9
abundance: NA
j_gene: TRBJ1-3
d_gene: NA
CDR3nt: TGTGCCAGCAGCGGAAAGGGACATATGGGCTCCTCTGGAAACACCATATATTTT
CDR3aa: CASSGKGHMGSSGNTIYF

v_gene: TRBV19
abundance: NA
j_gene: TRBJ2-3
d_gene: TRBD2
CDR3nt: TGTGCCAGTAGTATAGGAAGACTAGCGGGGATCACAGATACGCAGTATTTT
CDR3aa: CASSIGRLAGITDTQYF

v_gene: TRBV6-5
abundance: NA
j_gene: TRBJ1-5
d_gene: TRBD1
CDR3nt: TGTGCCAGCAGTACGGGACAGGTCGGTGGGCCCCAGCATTTT
CDR3aa: CASSTGQVGGPQHF

v_gene: TRBV6-4
abundance: NA
j_gene: TRBJ2-3
d_gene: TRBD1
CDR3nt: TGTGCCAGCAGTGACCTAGGGACAGGACCCCAGTATTTT
CDR3aa: CASSDLGTGPQYF

v_gene: TRBV5-1
abundance: few
j_gene: TRBJ2-7
d_gene: NA
CDR3nt: TGCGCCAGCAGCTTGGAGGGACTCCATCCCTACGAGCAGTACTTC
CDR3aa: CASSLEGLHPYEQYF

v_gene: TRBV27
abundance: NA
j_gene: TRBJ2-1
d_gene: TRBD2
CDR3nt: TGTGCCAGCAGTGCAATCCCCTTTAGCGGGTCTTTGAATGAGCAGTTCTTC
CDR3aa: CASSAIPFSGSLNEQFF

v_gene: TRBV6-4
abundance: NA
j_gene: TRBJ2-1
d_gene: TRBD2
CDR3nt: TGTGCCAGCAGTGAGACTAGCGGCTCCTACAATGAGCAGTTCTTC
CDR3aa: CASSETSGSYNEQFF

v_gene: TRBV5-1
abundance: NA
j_gene: TRBJ1-4
d_gene: NA
CDR3nt: TGCGCCAGCAGCTTGGGAGGGTTGAGTCCTAATGAAAAACTGTTTTTT
CDR3aa: CASSLGGLSPNEKLFF

v_gene: TRBV11-1
abundance: NA
j_gene: TRBJ2-7
d_gene: NA
CDR3nt: TGTGCCAGCAGCTCCGCCGGAGGTCCCGAGCAGTACTTC
CDR3aa: CASSSAGGPEQYF

v_gene: TRBV5-1
abundance: few
j_gene: TRBJ2-2
d_gene: NA
CDR3nt: TGCGCCAGCAGCCCTGGTCGGGGAACCGGGGAGCTGTTTTTT
CDR3aa: CASSPGRGTGELFF

v_gene: TRBV7-2
abundance: NA
j_gene: TRBJ2-7
d_gene: NA
CDR3nt: TGTGCCAGCAGCTTAGCCCCTGACAGGCCTCAGGAGCAGTACTTC
CDR3aa: CASSLAPDRPQEQYF

v_gene: TRBV18
abundance: NA
j_gene: TRBJ2-7
d_gene: TRBD2
CDR3nt: TGTGCCAGCTCACCACCGTTCGGCGGGGGAGGCTACGAGCAGTACTTC
CDR3aa: CASSPPFGGGGYEQYF

v_gene: TRBV5-1
abundance: NA
j_gene: TRBJ2-5
d_gene: NA
CDR3nt: TGCGCCAGCAGCCCAAACGCCGGGGTGGGTCAAGAGACCCAGTACTTC
CDR3aa: CASSPNAGVGQETQYF

v_gene: TRBV7-8
abundance: NA
j_gene: TRBJ2-7
d_gene: TRBD2
CDR3nt: TGTGCCAGCAGCCCCCCCGGGGGGTCCTACGAGCAGTACTTC
CDR3aa: CASSPPGGSYEQYF

v_gene: TRBV7-2
abundance: once
j_gene: TRBJ2-3
d_gene: TRBD2
CDR3nt: TGTGCCAGCAGCTCTTTAGGTCTAGCGGGGGGGCCCGATACGCAGTATTTT
CDR3aa: CASSSLGLAGGPDTQYF

v_gene: TRBV7-3
abundance: few
j_gene: TRBJ2-1
d_gene: TRBD2
CDR3nt: TGTGCCAGCAGTTCCACGACTAGCGGGGGGGCCCTGTTCTTC
CDR3aa: CASSSTTSGGALFF

v_gene: TRBV19
abundance: NA
j_gene: TRBJ1-1
d_gene: NA
CDR3nt: TGTGCCACCCTGGGGGAGGACCCTGAAGCTTTCTTT
CDR3aa: CATLGEDPEAFF

v_gene: TRBV3-1/TRBV3-2
abundance: NA
j_gene: TRBJ2-7
d_gene: TRBD1
CDR3nt: TGTGCCAGCAGTCCCCGGACAGGGGTTCCCTACGAGCAGTACTTC
CDR3aa: CASSPRTGVPYEQYF

v_gene: TRBV5-1
abundance: NA
j_gene: TRBJ2-7
d_gene: TRBD1
CDR3nt: TGCGCCAGCAGCTCCGGGACAGGCCAACTCTACGAGCAGTACTTC
CDR3aa: CASSSGTGQLYEQYF

v_gene: TRBV3-1/TRBV3-2
abundance: NA
j_gene: TRBJ2-7
d_gene: TRBD2
CDR3nt: TGTGCCAGCAGCCAAGTAGCGGGGGGTTCCTACGAGCAGTACTTC
CDR3aa: CASSQVAGGSYEQYF

v_gene: TRBV5-1
abundance: few
j_gene: TRBJ2-5
d_gene: TRBD1
CDR3nt: TGCGCCAGCAGCCTTCGCCCGGGACAGGGTAGGGAGACCCAGTACTTC
CDR3aa: CASSLRPGQGRETQYF

v_gene: TRBV24-1
abundance: NA
j_gene: TRBJ2-3
d_gene: NA
CDR3nt: TGTGCCACCAGTGATTTGCACACAGATACGCAGTATTTT
CDR3aa: CATSDLHTDTQYF

v_gene: TRBV6-6
abundance: NA
j_gene: TRBJ1-5
d_gene: NA
CDR3nt: TGTGCCAGCAGCGCGAATAGCAATCAGCCCCAGCATTTT
CDR3aa: CASSANSNQPQHF

v_gene: TRBV5-1
abundance: NA
j_gene: TRBJ1-5
d_gene: TRBD1
CDR3nt: TGCGCCAGCAGCTTACAGGGGACTCCCAATCAGCCCCAGCATTTT
CDR3aa: CASSLQGTPNQPQHF

v_gene: TRBV5-1
abundance: NA
j_gene: TRBJ2-7
d_gene: TRBD1
CDR3nt: TGCGCCAGCAGCAGAAGGGACAGTAAGGAGGAGCAGTACTTC
CDR3aa: CASSRRDSKEEQYF

v_gene: TRBV7-9
abundance: NA
j_gene: TRBJ2-5
d_gene: NA
CDR3nt: TGTGCCAGCAGCTTAGCGGGGCAGAACCAAGAGACCCAGTACTTC
CDR3aa: CASSLAGQNQETQYF

v_gene: TRBV2
abundance: NA
j_gene: TRBJ1-4
d_gene: NA
CDR3nt: TGTGCCAGCAGACCATCAGGGGCGCATAATGAAAAACTGTTTTTT
CDR3aa: CASRPSGAHNEKLFF

v_gene: TRBV18
abundance: NA
j_gene: TRBJ1-2
d_gene: NA
CDR3nt: TGTGCCAGCTCACCAGATACATGGCTTGACTATGGCTACACCTTC
CDR3aa: CASSPDTWLDYGYTF

v_gene: TRBV29-1
abundance: NA
j_gene: TRBJ2-1
d_gene: TRBD1
CDR3nt: TGCAGCGTTCGGGACAGCCTTTATGAGCAGTTCTTC
CDR3aa: CSVRDSLYEQFF

v_gene: TRBV6-5
abundance: NA
j_gene: TRBJ2-4
d_gene: NA
CDR3nt: TGTGCCAGCAGTTTTCCGGGGTCGCTAGCCAAAAACATTCAGTACTTC
CDR3aa: CASSFPGSLAKNIQYF

v_gene: TRBV11-2
abundance: NA
j_gene: TRBJ2-7
d_gene: TRBD2
CDR3nt: TGTGCCAGCAGCTATTCACCGGGACTAACCTACGAGCAGTACTTC
CDR3aa: CASSYSPGLTYEQYF

v_gene: TRBV27
abundance: NA
j_gene: TRBJ2-2
d_gene: TRBD2
CDR3nt: TGTGCCAGCAGTGGACTAGCGGGGGGACCGCACACCGGGGAGCTGTTTTTT
CDR3aa: CASSGLAGGPHTGELFF

v_gene: TRBV9
abundance: NA
j_gene: TRBJ1-4
d_gene: TRBD1
CDR3nt: TGTGCCAGCACCAGCCGGGACAGTAATGAAAAACTGTTTTTT
CDR3aa: CASTSRDSNEKLFF